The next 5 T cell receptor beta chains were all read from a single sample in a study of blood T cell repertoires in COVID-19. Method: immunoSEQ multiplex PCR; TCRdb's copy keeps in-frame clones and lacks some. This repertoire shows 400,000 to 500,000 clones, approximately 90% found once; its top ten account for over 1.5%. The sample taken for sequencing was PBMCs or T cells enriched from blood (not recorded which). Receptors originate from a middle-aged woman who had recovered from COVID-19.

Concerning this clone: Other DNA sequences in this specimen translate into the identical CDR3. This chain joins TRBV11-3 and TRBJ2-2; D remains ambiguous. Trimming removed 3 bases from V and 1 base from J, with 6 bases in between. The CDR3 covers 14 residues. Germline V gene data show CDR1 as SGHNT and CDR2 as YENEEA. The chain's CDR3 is CASSLEQNTGELFF. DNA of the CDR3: TGTGCCAGCAGCTTGGAGCAGAACACCGGGGAGCTGTTTTTT.

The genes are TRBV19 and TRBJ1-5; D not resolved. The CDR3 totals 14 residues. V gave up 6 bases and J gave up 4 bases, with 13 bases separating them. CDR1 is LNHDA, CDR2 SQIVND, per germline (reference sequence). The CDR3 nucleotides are TGTGCCAGTAGCCCAGGATACCAGAATCAGCCCCAGCATTTT. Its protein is CASSPGYQNQPQHF.

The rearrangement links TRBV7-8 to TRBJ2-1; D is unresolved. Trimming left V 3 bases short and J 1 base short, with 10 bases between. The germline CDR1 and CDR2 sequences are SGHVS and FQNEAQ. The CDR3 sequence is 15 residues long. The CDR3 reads CASSLWLESYNEQFF. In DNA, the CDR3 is TGTGCCAGCAGCTTGTGGCTAGAGTCCTACAATGAGCAGTTCTTC.

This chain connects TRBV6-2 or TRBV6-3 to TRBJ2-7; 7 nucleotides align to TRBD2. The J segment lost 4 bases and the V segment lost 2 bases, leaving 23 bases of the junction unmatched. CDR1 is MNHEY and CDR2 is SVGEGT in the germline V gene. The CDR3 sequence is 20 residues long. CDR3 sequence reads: CASSYRPSERGYSSTYEQYF. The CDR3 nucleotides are TGTGCCAGCAGTTACCGTCCGTCGGAGCGGGGATACTCCTCCACTTACGAGCAGTACTTC.

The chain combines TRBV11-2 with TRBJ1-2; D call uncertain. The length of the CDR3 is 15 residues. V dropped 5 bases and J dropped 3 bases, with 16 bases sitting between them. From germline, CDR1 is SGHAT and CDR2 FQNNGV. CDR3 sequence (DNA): TGTGCCAGCAGCCCGGGTGCGGGGTGGGACTATGGCTACACCTTC. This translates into CASSPGAGWDYGYTF.